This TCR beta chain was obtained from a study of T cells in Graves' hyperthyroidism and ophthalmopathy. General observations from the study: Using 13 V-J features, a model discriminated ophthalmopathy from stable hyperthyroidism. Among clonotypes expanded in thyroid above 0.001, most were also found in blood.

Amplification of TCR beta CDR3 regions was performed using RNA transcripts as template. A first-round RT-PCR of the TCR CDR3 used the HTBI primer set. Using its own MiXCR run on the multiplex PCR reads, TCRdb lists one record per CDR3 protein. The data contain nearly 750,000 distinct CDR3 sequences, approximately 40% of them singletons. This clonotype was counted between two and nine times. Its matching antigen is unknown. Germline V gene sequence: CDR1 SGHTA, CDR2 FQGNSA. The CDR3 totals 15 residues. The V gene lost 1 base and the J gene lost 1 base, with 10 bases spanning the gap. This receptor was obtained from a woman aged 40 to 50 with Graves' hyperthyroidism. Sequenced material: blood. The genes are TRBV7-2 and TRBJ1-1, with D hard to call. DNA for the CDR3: TGTGCCAGCAGCTTAGTCCCCGAAAAGAACACTGAAGCTTTCTTT. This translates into CASSLVPEKNTEAFF.